The present entry profiles one T cell receptor beta chain with its context. What it recognizes is unknown. The sample is drawn from a study of T cell repertoires in cytomegalovirus infection. Whole-study findings and limits: Clonotype analysis showed dominance of the ex vivo response by HLA-C-restricted CMV-specific TCR beta clonotypes.

V lost 2 bases and J 2 bases, leaving 11 bases between the germline ends. This CDR3 spans 15 amino acids. CDR1 and CDR2 (germline): MNHNY, SVGAGI (reference sequence). TCRdb analysed the reads with MiXCR anew, one entry per CDR3 protein. The repertoire holds approximately 400,000 distinct CDR3 sequences, with under 40% as singletons. This sequence was found in a human donor in good health (CMV status not recorded). Some clones in this sample may be carry-over from other donors' samples. Sequenced sample: PBMCs. The V gene is TRBV6-6, the J gene TRBJ2-3; no clear D gene. The CDR3 reads CASSYMAYDTDTQYF. As DNA, the CDR3 is TGTGCCAGCAGTTACATGGCTTATGACACAGATACGCAGTATTTT.